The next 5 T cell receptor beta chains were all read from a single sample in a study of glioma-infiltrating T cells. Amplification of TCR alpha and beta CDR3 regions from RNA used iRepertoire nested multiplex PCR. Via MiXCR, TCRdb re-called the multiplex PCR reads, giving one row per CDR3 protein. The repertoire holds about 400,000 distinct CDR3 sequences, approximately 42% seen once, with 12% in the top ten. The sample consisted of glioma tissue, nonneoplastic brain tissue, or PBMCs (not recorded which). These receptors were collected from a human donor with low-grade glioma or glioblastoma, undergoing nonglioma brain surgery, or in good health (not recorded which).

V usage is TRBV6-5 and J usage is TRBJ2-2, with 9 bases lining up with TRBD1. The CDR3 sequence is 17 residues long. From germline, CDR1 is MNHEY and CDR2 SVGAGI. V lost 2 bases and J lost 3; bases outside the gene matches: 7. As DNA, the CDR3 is TGTGCCAGCAGTTACCCCCCGACAGGGGGGTACACCGGGGAGCTGTTTTTT. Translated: CASSYPPTGGYTGELFF.

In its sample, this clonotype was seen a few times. CDR3 bases: TGTGCCAGCAGCCCCAGGGGTCACCGAAGCGAGCAGTACTTC. It is translated as CASSPRGHRSEQYF. The chain employs TRBV12-3 or TRBV12-4 and TRBJ2-7, with TRBD1 as a possible D gene (6 bases). Trimming pared 6 bases from V and 6 bases from J, leaving 18 bases between. This CDR3 is built from 14 residues.

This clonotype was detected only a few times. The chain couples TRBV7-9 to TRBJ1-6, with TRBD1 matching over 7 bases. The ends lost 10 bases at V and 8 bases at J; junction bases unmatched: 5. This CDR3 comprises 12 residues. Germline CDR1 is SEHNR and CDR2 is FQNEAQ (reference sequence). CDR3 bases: TGTGCCAACGGACAGGCAGATTCACCCCTCCACTTT. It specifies CANGQADSPLHF.

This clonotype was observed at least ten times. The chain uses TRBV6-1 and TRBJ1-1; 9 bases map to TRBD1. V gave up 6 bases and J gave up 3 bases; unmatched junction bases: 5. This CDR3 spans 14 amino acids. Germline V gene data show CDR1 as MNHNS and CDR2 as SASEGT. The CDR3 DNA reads TGTGCCAGCAGAGGGACAGGGCTGGACACTGAAGCTTTCTTT. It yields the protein CASRGTGLDTEAFF.

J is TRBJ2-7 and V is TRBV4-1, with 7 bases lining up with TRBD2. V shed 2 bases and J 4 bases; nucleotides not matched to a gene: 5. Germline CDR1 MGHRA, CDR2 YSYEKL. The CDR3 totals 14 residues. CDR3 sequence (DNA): TGCGCCAGCAGCCAACGCGGGAGAGGATACGAGCAGTACTTC. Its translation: CASSQRGRGYEQYF.